Listed below are T cell receptor beta chains from one sample, sequenced in a study of shared clonotypes between healthy human individuals. Clones were sequenced by immunoSEQ multiplex PCR, and TCRdb holds only the in-frame ones, with some missing. Seen here are over 2,000,000 clones, 93% observed once, and the top ten hold more than 1.5%. Sequences were obtained from naive CD8+ T cells from PBMCs. These receptors originate from a young man in good health. Some clones in this sample may be carry-over from other donors' samples. Both conserved end residues are part of each CDR3. A D gene is named only where the DNA matches it firmly. Not every row has a clone size; where given, it reads once, few, many or a size class.

abundance: .; d_gene: TRBD1; v_gene: TRBV4-3; j_gene: TRBJ2-7; CDR3aa: CASSDGQGPYEQYF; CDR3nt: TGCGCCAGCAGCGACGGACAGGGGCCCTACGAGCAGTACTTC
abundance: .; d_gene: .; v_gene: TRBV6-5; j_gene: TRBJ2-1; CDR3aa: CASSYNRESGGNEQFF; CDR3nt: TGTGCCAGCAGTTACAATCGGGAGTCAGGGGGGAATGAGCAGTTCTTC
abundance: .; d_gene: TRBD1; v_gene: TRBV28; j_gene: TRBJ2-7; CDR3aa: CASRSPEGQGWGEQYF; CDR3nt: TGTGCCAGCAGATCGCCTGAGGGACAGGGCTGGGGCGAGCAGTACTTC
abundance: .; d_gene: TRBD1; v_gene: TRBV27; j_gene: TRBJ2-7; CDR3aa: CASSPLGQGYEQYF; CDR3nt: TGTGCCAGCAGTCCCTTGGGACAGGGGTACGAGCAGTACTTC
abundance: .; d_gene: TRBD2; v_gene: TRBV28; j_gene: TRBJ2-7; CDR3aa: CASSLNPSGSPPGEQYF; CDR3nt: TGTGCCAGCAGTTTAAATCCTAGCGGGAGCCCTCCCGGGGAGCAGTACTTC
abundance: .; d_gene: TRBD1; v_gene: TRBV28; j_gene: TRBJ2-1; CDR3aa: CASSFRDSNYNEQFF; CDR3nt: TGTGCCAGCAGTTTTCGGGACAGCAACTACAATGAGCAGTTCTTC
abundance: .; d_gene: .; v_gene: TRBV7-9; j_gene: TRBJ1-4; CDR3aa: CASSPHRGFNEKLFF; CDR3nt: TGTGCCAGCAGCCCTCACCGGGGATTTAATGAAAAACTGTTTTTT
abundance: once; d_gene: TRBD1; v_gene: TRBV27; j_gene: TRBJ2-7; CDR3aa: CASSLSGQVSYEQYF; CDR3nt: TGTGCCAGCAGTTTATCGGGACAGGTCTCCTACGAGCAGTACTTC
abundance: .; d_gene: .; v_gene: TRBV4-1; j_gene: TRBJ2-7; CDR3aa: CASSVRLTSRDEQYF; CDR3nt: TGCGCCAGCAGCGTACGCCTAACGTCCCGGGACGAGCAGTACTTC
abundance: .; d_gene: .; v_gene: TRBV5-6; j_gene: TRBJ2-7; CDR3aa: CASSSQGSYEQYF; CDR3nt: TGTGCCAGCAGCTCGCAGGGCTCCTACGAGCAGTACTTC
abundance: .; d_gene: .; v_gene: TRBV28; j_gene: TRBJ2-3; CDR3aa: CASSPQPPYRTQYF; CDR3nt: TGTGCCAGCAGTCCTCAACCACCGTATCGCACGCAGTATTTT
abundance: .; d_gene: .; v_gene: TRBV5-1; j_gene: TRBJ2-7; CDR3aa: CASSPGWGGRYEQYF; CDR3nt: TGCGCCAGCAGCCCTGGGTGGGGGGGCCGCTACGAGCAGTACTTC
abundance: .; d_gene: .; v_gene: TRBV19; j_gene: TRBJ2-6; CDR3aa: CASSTSGFGANVLTF; CDR3nt: TGTGCCAGTAGTACGTCGGGGTTTGGGGCCAACGTCCTGACTTTC
abundance: .; d_gene: .; v_gene: TRBV6-1; j_gene: TRBJ2-5; CDR3aa: CASHGRSRQETQYF; CDR3nt: TGTGCCAGCCATGGTAGGAGTAGGCAAGAGACCCAGTACTTC
abundance: .; d_gene: .; v_gene: TRBV7-2; j_gene: TRBJ2-1; CDR3aa: CASSVSGRSYNEQFF; CDR3nt: TGTGCCAGCAGCGTGAGCGGCCGCTCCTACAATGAGCAGTTCTTC
abundance: .; d_gene: .; v_gene: TRBV23-1; j_gene: TRBJ2-1; CDR3aa: CASSQSASPPNEQFF; CDR3nt: TGCGCCAGCAGTCAATCGGCTAGCCCACCCAATGAGCAGTTCTTC
abundance: .; d_gene: .; v_gene: TRBV27; j_gene: TRBJ2-7; CDR3aa: CASSLRGYEQYF; CDR3nt: TGTGCCAGCAGTTTACGAGGCTACGAGCAGTACTTC
abundance: .; d_gene: .; v_gene: TRBV2; j_gene: TRBJ1-1; CDR3aa: CASSKDRAVRSTEAFF; CDR3nt: TGTGCCAGCAGTAAGGACAGAGCCGTTAGATCGACTGAAGCTTTCTTT
abundance: .; d_gene: TRBD2; v_gene: TRBV19; j_gene: TRBJ2-1; CDR3aa: CASSASGRSPYNEQFF; CDR3nt: TGTGCCAGTAGCGCTAGCGGGCGAAGCCCCTACAATGAGCAGTTCTTC
abundance: .; d_gene: TRBD2; v_gene: TRBV29-1; j_gene: TRBJ2-2; CDR3aa: CSVILAGLRELFF; CDR3nt: TGCAGCGTAATTTTAGCGGGATTGAGGGAGCTGTTTTTT
abundance: .; d_gene: TRBD1; v_gene: TRBV7-9; j_gene: TRBJ2-5; CDR3aa: CASSSPTGGRAQYF; CDR3nt: TGTGCCAGCAGCTCGCCTACAGGGGGTCGGGCCCAGTACTTC